One sample yielded the 18 T cell receptor beta chains listed below, sequenced in a study of T cell responses to AZD1222 COVID-19 vaccine. Profiled with immunoSEQ multiplex PCR; TCRdb holds only in-frame clones, not every one. Of 150,000 to 200,000 clones listed, 85% to 95% were seen once; the top ten hold over 0.7%. The sequencing here drew on peripheral blood, taken on day 0 of AZD1222 vaccination. The receptors were sampled from an adult in good health.

This sequence joins TRBV27 and TRBJ2-6; tentatively, D is TRBD2 (5 bases). The V gene's germline CDR1 is MNHEY and CDR2 SMNVEV (reference sequence). The V and J ends lost 2 bases and 1 base respectively, with 12 bases between them. This CDR3 has 17 amino acids. Here the CDR3 DNA reads TGTGCCAGCAGTTTAGCGGCAGGACTGTCTGGGGCCAACGTCCTGACTTTC. Protein product: CASSLAAGLSGANVLTF.

V usage is TRBV5-5 and J usage is TRBJ2-1, with 8 bases aligning to TRBD1. CDR3 length equals 16 residues. Germline CDR1 SGHKS, CDR2 YYEKEE (reference sequence). The V and J ends lost 6 bases and 4 bases, in that order; junction bases with no gene match: 12. The CDR3 spells CASIPNDRGTYNEQFF. In DNA, the CDR3 is TGTGCCAGCATCCCCAATGACAGGGGCACGTACAATGAGCAGTTCTTC.

The chain links TRBV9 to TRBJ2-3; 8 bases map to TRBD2. With V trimmed by 3 bases and J by 2 bases, 8 bases remained unmatched. The V gene's germline CDR1 is SGDLS and CDR2 YYNGEE. This CDR3 comprises 16 residues. The CDR3 spells CASSAHTSGDTDTQYF. The CDR3 DNA is TGTGCCAGCAGCGCCCACACTAGCGGAGACACAGATACGCAGTATTTT.

This clone has a single count. The V call is TRBV29-1, the J call TRBJ2-3; D ambiguous. Deletions cut 6 bases from V and 6 bases from J, with 16 bases between. Germline V gene data show CDR1 as SQVTM and CDR2 as ANQGSEA. CDR3 size: 13 residues. The CDR3 spells CSVGDTSYDTQYF. The CDR3 DNA sequence: TGCAGCGTCGGTGACACCAGTTACGATACGCAGTATTTT.

This clone has just one count. The chain couples TRBV5-1 to TRBJ2-1, with a weak D call TRBD1 (6 bases). The CDR3 runs 14 residues. V was shortened by 0 bases and J by 4 bases, with 8 bases between the two germline ends. Germline assignment: CDR1 SGHRS and CDR2 YFSETQ. CDR3 DNA sequence: TGCGCCAGCAGCTTGGGGACAGTTTACAATGAGCAGTTCTTC. Translation: CASSLGTVYNEQFF.

The chain couples TRBV6-5 to TRBJ1-5; D may be TRBD1 (6 bases). Between the trimmed V and J ends, which lost 6 bases and 7 bases, there was a span of 16 bases. CDR1 is MNHEY, CDR2 SVGAGI, per germline. The CDR3 is 14 amino acids. For the CDR3, the DNA is TGTGCCAGCAGCGCCGGACAGCGGGACCAGCCCCAGCATTTT. It codes for CASSAGQRDQPQHF.

The chain links TRBV11-2 to TRBJ1-6; D is perhaps TRBD1 (5 bases). The CDR3 extends over 17 amino acids. V lost 5 bases and J 10 bases, leaving 24 bases between the germline ends. Germline V gene sequence: CDR1 SGHAT, CDR2 FQNNGV. CDR3: CASSRRGAGVYRSPLHF. Written as DNA, the CDR3 is TGTGCCAGCAGCCGCAGAGGGGCAGGAGTTTATAGGTCACCCCTCCACTTT. Full variable domain (rest looked up from reference TRBV11-2 and TRBJ1-6): EAGVAQSPRYKIIEKRQSVAFWCNPISGHATLYWYQQILGQGPKLLIQFQNNGVVDDSQLPKDRFSAERLKGVDSTLKIQPAKLEDSAVYLCASSRRGAGVYRSPLHFGNGTRLTVT.

The chain carries TRBV11-3 and TRBJ1-3; D gene unclear. Trimming removed 1 base from V and 0 bases from J, with 4 bases in between. There are 14 residues in the CDR3. Germline assignment: CDR1 SGHNT and CDR2 YENEEA. The chain's CDR3 is CASSLVASGNTIYF. CDR3 DNA: TGTGCCAGCAGCTTAGTCGCCTCTGGAAACACCATATATTTT.

This rearrangement joins TRBV3-1 (or the pseudogene TRBV3-2) to TRBJ2-2, with D possibly TRBD2 on 6 matching bases. Germline V gives CDR1 LGHDT, CDR2 YNNKEL (reference sequence). The CDR3 loop spans 15 amino acids. The V gene lost 5 bases and the J gene lost 6 bases, with 16 bases spanning the gap. In nucleotides, the CDR3 is TGTGCCAGCAGCGACAACGGCGGGGTCCCCGGGGAGCTGTTTTTT. Its protein is CASSDNGGVPGELFF.

The rearrangement links TRBV29-1 to TRBJ1-5; perhaps TRBD1 as D (5 bases). This CDR3 comprises 14 residues. The V gene lost 7 bases and the J gene lost 2 bases, with 15 bases spanning the gap. CDR1 is SQVTM and CDR2 is ANQGSEA in the germline V gene. The CDR3 sequence: CSAKNGAGNQPQHF. The DNA for the CDR3 is TGCAGCGCCAAAAATGGGGCAGGCAATCAGCCCCAGCATTTT.

The chain employs TRBV12-3 or TRBV12-4 and TRBJ1-2; D unclear. The CDR3 has 13 residues. V was clipped by 3 bases and J by 2 bases, with 7 bases between them. The CDR3 sequence is CASSFTGNYGYTF. The CDR3 bases are TGTGCCAGCAGTTTTACGGGGAACTATGGCTACACCTTC.

The V and J genes are TRBV2 and TRBJ2-5; D is unresolved. V lost 8 bases and J lost 3, with 7 bases in between. The CDR3 is made up of 11 amino acids. Germline CDR1 is SNHLY and CDR2 is FYNNEI. The chain's CDR3 is CASRVEETQYF. The CDR3 DNA is TGTGCCAGCCGGGTGGAAGAGACCCAGTACTTC.

This clone was picked up one time. The chain joins TRBV30 to TRBJ1-2; no reliable D call. This CDR3 spans 12 amino acids. The germline V gene encodes CDR1 GTSNPN and CDR2 SVGIG (reference sequence). V was trimmed by 1 base and J by 4 bases, leaving 7 bases between them. CDR3 sequence: CAWSEGIYGYTF. CDR3 in DNA: TGTGCCTGGAGTGAAGGGATCTATGGCTACACCTTC.

V gene TRBV7-9 combines with J gene TRBJ2-4; possibly TRBD2 for D (6 bases). The CDR3 sequence is 16 residues long. V dropped 5 bases and J dropped 3 bases, with 17 bases sitting between them. The germline V gene encodes CDR1 SEHNR and CDR2 FQNEAQ (reference sequence). The CDR3 DNA sequence: TGTGCCAGCAGCCCACCCCTATTCGGGGGCAAAAACATTCAGTACTTC. Its protein is CASSPPLFGGKNIQYF.

The chain couples TRBV3-1 (or the pseudogene TRBV3-2) to TRBJ1-2, with D uncertain. The CDR3 extends over 15 amino acids. Looked up from germline, CDR1 is LGHDT and CDR2 is YNNKEL (reference sequence). The V and J ends lost 2 bases and 0 bases respectively, with 10 bases between them. The CDR3 DNA reads TGTGCCAGCAGCCAACTGGCATCCACTAACTATGGCTACACCTTC. Protein sequence: CASSQLASTNYGYTF.

The chain couples TRBV4-2 to TRBJ1-1, with 7 nucleotides matching TRBD1. The length of the CDR3 is 13 residues. Germline CDR1 reads LGHNA; CDR2 reads YNFKEQ. The V segment lost 0 bases and the J segment 7 bases; nucleotides outside the gene matches: 2. CDR3 sequence (DNA): TGTGCCAGCAGCCAAGAGACAGGGAGTGAAGCTTTCTTT. This sequence encodes CASSQETGSEAFF.

For the CDR3, the DNA is TGTGCCTGGAGTGCCAGTCCGATGAACACTGAAGCTTTCTTT. Its protein is CAWSASPMNTEAFF. The chain has TRBV30 and TRBJ1-1; D ambiguous. The CDR3 is 14 residues long. Trimming removed 1 base at V and 0 bases at J, with 9 bases between. Germline assignment: CDR1 GTSNPN and CDR2 SVGIG (reference sequence).

The chain has TRBV7-6 and TRBJ2-5, with 8 bases matching TRBD2. The germline gives CDR1 SGHVS, CDR2 FNYEAQ. Unmatched junction bases numbered 11, after V lost 3 bases and J lost 2 bases. The CDR3 spans 17 residues. The CDR3 DNA is TGTGCCAGCAGCTTGTCGTCCGGGGGGGACGGGCAAGAGACCCAGTACTTC. Amino acids: CASSLSSGGDGQETQYF.